This T cell receptor beta chain was sequenced for a study of blood T cells in healthy people across ages. This clonotype was observed a handful of times. With 1 base removed from V and 2 bases from J, the gap between germline ends came to 9 bases. Germline CDR1 SGHRS, CDR2 YFSETQ. The length of the CDR3 is 14 residues. Primed by a sample-barcoded 5' primer and a J-beta primer mix, a second PCR proceeded for roughly 7 to 11 cycles. MiXCR was run by TCRdb on the 5' RACE reads, yielding one entry per CDR3 protein. The sample contains about 640,000 distinct CDR3 sequences, about 54% of which appear only once.

The sample consisted of blood. This TCR was sampled from a man in his sixties in good health. The V and J genes are TRBV5-1 and TRBJ2-5, with TRBD1 as a possible D gene (6 bases). The DNA of the CDR3 is TGCGCCAGCAGCTTGATCCAGGGGCAAGAGACCCAGTACTTC. Translating gives CASSLIQGQETQYF. The entire variable domain, with the rest obtained from reference TRBV5-1 and TRBJ2-5, is as follows: KAGVTQTPRYLIKTRGQQVTLSCSPISGHRSVSWYQQTPGQGLQFLFEYFSETQRNKGNFPGRFSGRQFSNSRSEMNVSTLELGDSALYLCASSLIQGQETQYFGPGTRLLVL.